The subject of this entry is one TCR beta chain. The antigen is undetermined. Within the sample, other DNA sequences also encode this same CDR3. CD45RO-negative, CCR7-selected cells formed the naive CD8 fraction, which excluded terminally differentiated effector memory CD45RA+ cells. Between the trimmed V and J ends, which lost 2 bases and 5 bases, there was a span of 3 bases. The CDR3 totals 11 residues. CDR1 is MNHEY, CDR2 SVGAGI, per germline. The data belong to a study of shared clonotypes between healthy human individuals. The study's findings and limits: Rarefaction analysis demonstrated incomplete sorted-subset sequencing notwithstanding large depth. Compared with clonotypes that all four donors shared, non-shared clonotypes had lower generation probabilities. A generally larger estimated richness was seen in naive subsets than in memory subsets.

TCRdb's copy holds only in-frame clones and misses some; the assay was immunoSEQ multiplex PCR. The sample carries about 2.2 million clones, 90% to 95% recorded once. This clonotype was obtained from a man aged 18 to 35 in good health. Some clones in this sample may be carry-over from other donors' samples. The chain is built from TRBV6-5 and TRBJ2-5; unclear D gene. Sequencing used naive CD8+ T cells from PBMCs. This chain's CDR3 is CASSYRETQYF. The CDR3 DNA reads TGTGCCAGCAGTTACCGGGAGACCCAGTACTTC.